What follows are 26 T cell receptor beta chains derived from one specimen sequenced in a study of Tregs in tolerant kidney transplant recipients. Using immunoSEQ multiplex PCR, the repertoire was profiled, and TCRdb retains in-frame clones only, with some absent. The sample contains about 110,000 clones, about 90% of which appear only once. The specimen was CD4+ T cells from blood, collected before the transplant. These TCRs come from a human donor who received a combined kidney and bone marrow transplant.

The chain uses TRBV29-1 and TRBJ2-2; D ambiguous. This CDR3 has 16 residues. Germline V CDR1 and CDR2: SQVTM, ANQGSEA. Trimming pared 0 bases from V and 0 bases from J, leaving 11 bases between. For the CDR3, the DNA is TGCAGCGTTGAAGATCGATGGGCTGCGAACACCGGGGAGCTGTTTTTT. It encodes CSVEDRWAANTGELFF.

This clone was observed a handful of times. The V and J genes are TRBV19 and TRBJ1-5; D unclear. The CDR3 is 12 residues long. Trimming removed 7 bases from V and 11 bases from J, with 15 bases in between. The V gene's germline CDR1 is LNHDA and CDR2 SQIVND (reference sequence). The CDR3 is CASTIPGYAQHF. CDR3 nucleotides: TGTGCCAGTACCATTCCAGGCTACGCCCAGCATTTT. Full variable domain (rest looked up from reference TRBV19 and TRBJ1-5): DGGITQSPKYLFRKEGQNVTLSCEQNLNHDAMYWYRQDPGQGLRLIYYSQIVNDFQKGDIAEGYSVSREKKESFPLTVTSAQKNPTAFYLCASTIPGYAQHFGDGTRLSIL.

This chain uses TRBV28 with TRBJ1-1; D is undetermined. This CDR3 contains 14 residues. V was cut by 5 bases and J by 3 bases, with 13 bases left in between. The V gene's germline CDR1 is MDHEN and CDR2 SYDVKM. The CDR3 reads CASSGQSRDTEAFF. The CDR3 DNA sequence: TGTGCCAGCAGTGGCCAGTCACGGGACACTGAAGCTTTCTTT.

The chain carries TRBV11-2 and TRBJ2-3, with D perhaps TRBD2 (6 bases). Germline-derived CDR1 and CDR2 are SGHAT and FQNNGV. The CDR3 is 15 amino acids. Deletions cut 5 bases from V and 0 bases from J, with 12 bases between. The CDR3 region is CASSPIADSTDTQYF. The CDR3 region has the DNA TGTGCCAGCAGCCCAATAGCGGACAGCACAGATACGCAGTATTTT.

The V and J genes are TRBV5-5 and TRBJ1-2; D is perhaps TRBD1 (5 bases). The CDR3 is made up of 15 amino acids. Trimming took off 3 bases at V and 8 bases at J, with 20 bases between the two ends. Germline V CDR1 and CDR2: SGHKS, YYEKEE (reference sequence). Here the CDR3 reads CASSWRAAGPVGYTF. The CDR3 DNA sequence: TGTGCCAGCAGCTGGAGGGCGGCGGGGCCGGTGGGCTACACCTTC.

The chain combines TRBV19 with TRBJ1-1; perhaps TRBD1 as D (5 bases). V gave up 4 bases and J gave up 10 bases, with 13 bases separating them. Germline CDR1 reads LNHDA; CDR2 reads SQIVND (reference sequence). The CDR3 is 12 amino acids. As DNA, the CDR3 is TGTGCCAGTAGTACCCAGGGTATTAGAGCTTTCTTT. Its translation: CASSTQGIRAFF.

J is TRBJ1-2 and V is TRBV5-6, with a weak D call TRBD1 (5 bases). Germline V gene sequence: CDR1 SGHDT, CDR2 YYEEEE. This CDR3 region has 13 residues. Between the trimmed V and J ends, which lost 5 bases and 6 bases, there was a span of 14 bases. The CDR3 sequence is CASRLHRYDGYTF. CDR3 bases: TGTGCCAGCAGACTTCACAGGTATGATGGCTACACCTTC.

This clone was found once. V is TRBV29-1 and J is TRBJ2-3; D possibly corresponds to TRBD1 (5 bases). Per germline, CDR1 SQVTM and CDR2 ANQGSEA. The CDR3 is 16 residues long. V lost 6 bases to trimming and J lost 6 bases, with 25 bases between them. The CDR3 here is CSVAGPGQNSLDTQYF. The DNA of the CDR3 is TGCAGCGTCGCTGGACCAGGGCAGAACAGCCTCGATACGCAGTATTTT.

The rearrangement links TRBV6-5 to TRBJ2-5; D is unresolved. Germline values: CDR1 MNHEY, CDR2 SVGAGI. The CDR3 extends over 13 amino acids. Trimming took 6 bases from V and 4 from J, leaving 12 bases between them. DNA of the CDR3: TGTGCCAGCAGCAGTAGTAGCAGAGAGACCCAGTACTTC. This sequence encodes CASSSSSRETQYF.

The J gene is TRBJ2-4, the V gene TRBV7-2; D might be TRBD1 (5 bases). CDR1 and CDR2 from the germline V gene are SGHTA and FQGNSA. V was pared by 4 bases and J by 0 bases, with 13 bases between. This CDR3 spans 16 amino acids. CDR3 sequence (DNA): TGTGCCAGCAGCTCGCGACAGTTAATAGCCAAAAACATTCAGTACTTC. It specifies CASSSRQLIAKNIQYF.

J is TRBJ2-3 and V is TRBV28; D gene uncertain. This CDR3 has 12 residues. The ends were cut back, 3 bases at V and 6 bases at J, with 7 bases in the middle. Germline CDR1 reads MDHEN; CDR2 reads SYDVKM. CDR3 protein: CASSFEADTQYF. The CDR3 DNA reads as TGTGCCAGCAGTTTCGAGGCGGATACGCAGTATTTT.

The J gene is TRBJ2-7, the V gene TRBV5-1; D is ambiguous. The CDR3 runs 12 residues. V was clipped by 4 bases and J by 0 bases, with 5 bases between them. Looked up from germline, CDR1 is SGHRS and CDR2 is YFSETQ. The CDR3 region has the DNA TGCGCCAGCAGCGCGAACTCCTACGAGCAGTACTTC. It encodes CASSANSYEQYF.

CDR3 nucleotide sequence: TGTGCCAGCAGCGCGGGTAGATCCGGGGAGCTGTTTTTT. Amino acid sequence: CASSAGRSGELFF. The rearrangement uses TRBV2 and TRBJ2-2, with D possibly TRBD2 on 5 matching bases. The V end lost 6 bases, the J end lost 6 bases, and 11 bases lay between the germline ends. The V gene's germline CDR1 is SNHLY and CDR2 FYNNEI. This CDR3 region has 13 residues.

The J gene is TRBJ2-7, the V gene TRBV27, with a possible D match to TRBD2 (6 bases). CDR3 length: 17 amino acids. Germline lookup yields CDR1 MNHEY and CDR2 SMNVEV (reference sequence). Trimming shortened V by 7 bases and J by 0 bases, and 22 bases separated the two germline ends. This chain's CDR3 is CASTTPWGEEVSYEQYF. The CDR3 DNA follows: TGTGCCAGCACAACCCCCTGGGGGGAGGAGGTCTCCTACGAGCAGTACTTC.

The chain couples TRBV5-6 to TRBJ1-2; possible D gene TRBD1, 6 bases. CDR3 length: 14 residues. Germline V gene data show CDR1 as SGHDT and CDR2 as YYEEEE. Deletions cut 4 bases from V and 7 bases from J, with 17 bases between. The DNA for the CDR3 is TGTGCCAGCAGCACGTGGGGGGGGCAGAGTGGCTACACCTTC. Translation: CASSTWGGQSGYTF.

This chain joins TRBV7-2 and TRBJ2-5; no clear D gene. This CDR3 has 11 residues. The V gene's germline CDR1 is SGHTA and CDR2 FQGNSA. V lost 5 bases to trimming and J lost 3 bases, with 4 bases between them. As DNA, the CDR3 is TGTGCCAGCAGCCCCAAAGAGACCCAGTACTTC. Amino acid sequence: CASSPKETQYF. The whole variable domain, remainder taken from reference TRBV7-2 and TRBJ2-5, is GAGVSQSPSNKVTEKGKDVELRCDPISGHTALYWYRQSLGQGLEFLIYFQGNSAPDKSGLPSDRFSAERTGGSVSTLTIQRTQQEDSAVYLCASSPKETQYFGPGTRLLVL.

CDR3 amino acids: CASSSPRSNTEAFF. CDR3 in DNA: TGTGCCAGCAGTAGCCCTCGATCGAACACTGAAGCTTTCTTT. The genes are TRBV6-5 and TRBJ1-1; D is ambiguous. Germline V lookup: CDR1 MNHEY, CDR2 SVGAGI. The CDR3 extends over 14 amino acids. Deletions cut 5 bases from V and 1 base from J, with 11 bases between.

The rearrangement links TRBV30 to TRBJ1-2; 7 positions match TRBD1. V lost 0 bases to trimming and J lost 5 bases; unmatched junction nucleotides: 12. Germline lookup yields CDR1 GTSNPN and CDR2 SVGIG (reference sequence). This CDR3 has 16 residues. CDR3 loop: CAWSVRGGTVGYGYTF. As DNA, the CDR3 is TGTGCCTGGAGTGTCCGGGGCGGGACAGTAGGTTATGGCTACACCTTC.

CDR3: CASSSRERSSYEQYF. The CDR3 DNA reads TGTGCCAGCAGCTCTAGGGAGAGAAGCTCCTACGAGCAGTACTTC. This chain connects TRBV14 to TRBJ2-7, with D possibly matching TRBD2 (5 bases). Germline loops: CDR1 SGHDN, CDR2 FVKESK. Trimming shortened V by 5 bases and J by 0 bases, and 14 bases separated the two germline ends. This CDR3 comprises 15 residues.

V is TRBV19 and J is TRBJ1-1, with TRBD1 matching 7 bases. With 2 bases clipped from V and 5 bases from J, the junction kept 8 bases outside the gene matches. Germline CDR1 reads LNHDA; CDR2 reads SQIVND (reference sequence). This CDR3 has 15 amino acids. The CDR3 protein is CASSIYGQVGTEAFF. The CDR3 coding sequence is TGTGCCAGTAGTATATATGGACAGGTCGGGACTGAAGCTTTCTTT.

The chain is built from TRBV7-2 and TRBJ2-7; 15 nucleotides align to TRBD2. Germline CDR1 and CDR2: SGHTA and FQGNSA. This CDR3 is built from 15 residues. V dropped 5 bases and J dropped 2; count of bases not matched to a gene: 1. CDR3 protein: CASSRTSGGAYEQYF. In DNA form, the CDR3 reads TGTGCCAGCAGCCGGACTAGCGGGGGGGCCTACGAGCAGTACTTC.

V usage is TRBV11-2 and J usage is TRBJ1-2; 7 bases fit TRBD1. J was trimmed by 7 bases and V by 0 bases; bases with no gene match: 8. The germline V gene has CDR1 SGHAT and CDR2 FQNNGV. The CDR3 consists of 15 residues. CDR3 region: CASSLDKGALRGYTF. CDR3 sequence (DNA): TGTGCCAGCAGCTTAGATAAGGGGGCATTACGTGGCTACACCTTC.

V usage is TRBV15 and J usage is TRBJ2-2; D is unclear. The ends were cut back, 1 base at V and 0 bases at J, with 9 bases in the middle. CDR1 LNHNV and CDR2 YYDKDF come from the germline V gene (reference sequence). The CDR3 covers 16 residues. The CDR3 bases are TGTGCCACCAGCAGAGTCCGGGTAGCGAACACCGGGGAGCTGTTTTTT. Amino acids: CATSRVRVANTGELFF.

The chain is built from TRBV27 and TRBJ2-7; D gene unclear. In germline, CDR1 is MNHEY, CDR2 SMNVEV (reference sequence). V was trimmed by 9 bases and J by 7 bases, leaving 25 bases between them. The CDR3 has 15 amino acids. Here the CDR3 DNA reads TGTGCCAGTTATCGGCGAGGCGGTGCCGGCTGGGAGCAGTACTTC. As protein: CASYRRGGAGWEQYF.

The chain has TRBV5-4 and TRBJ1-4, with a tentative D call TRBD1 (6 bases). The CDR3 contains 12 residues. Germline V gives CDR1 SGHNT, CDR2 YYREEE (reference sequence). V lost 4 bases, J lost 12 bases, and 13 bases lay in between. Written as DNA, the CDR3 is TGTGCCAGCAGCCCACAGGGTGCGGAACTGTTTTTT. It encodes CASSPQGAELFF.

The genes are TRBV2 and TRBJ2-1; D remains unclear. Germline V lookup: CDR1 SNHLY, CDR2 FYNNEI. The V and J ends lost 2 bases and 0 bases respectively, with 11 bases between them. The CDR3 spans 16 residues. CDR3 loop: CASSESLPSSYNEQFF. The DNA for the CDR3 is TGTGCCAGCAGTGAATCACTACCCAGCTCCTACAATGAGCAGTTCTTC.